The next 14 T cell receptor beta chains were all read from a single sample in a study of beta chain features in type 1 diabetes. The whole isolated RNA underwent reverse transcription, so sequencing captured expressed TCRB transcripts. TCRdb's copy holds only in-frame clones and misses some; the assay was immunoSEQ multiplex PCR. The sample includes more than 130,000 clones, 6.9% of them seen just once. The sample taken for sequencing was central memory CD4+ T cells from blood. The receptors originated from a woman aged 25 to 45 in good health.

This clone was detected a few times. The V gene is TRBV11-2, the J gene TRBJ1-1, with D uncertain. The V gene lost 0 bases and the J gene lost 7 bases, with 6 bases spanning the gap. Germline V CDR1 and CDR2: SGHAT, FQNNGV. The CDR3 length is 12 residues. The CDR3 loop reads CASSLEANEAFF. The CDR3 bases are TGTGCCAGCAGCTTAGAGGCCAATGAAGCTTTCTTT.

As regards this clone: At one end the junction does not follow the germline gene, possibly because of a read error. The genes are TRBV5-1 and TRBJ1-5, with D unresolved. Germline CDR1 and CDR2: SGHRS and YFSETQ. The CDR3 is made up of 15 amino acids. The CDR3 loop is CASSPDGGYNQPQHF. The DNA for the CDR3 is TGTGCCAGCAGCCCGGACGGAGGGTACAATCAGCCCCAGCATTTT.

The rearrangement joins TRBV7-2 to TRBJ2-2; 9 bases are shared with TRBD1. Germline CDR1 SGHTA, CDR2 FQGNSA. The junction had 5 bases not matched to a gene; V was cut back by 6 bases and J by 6 bases. CDR3 length equals 14 residues. CDR3 in amino acids: CASSTQGAAGELFF. The CDR3 coding sequence is TGTGCCAGCAGTACACAGGGGGCGGCCGGGGAGCTGTTTTTT.

This clone showed up just a few times. This chain joins TRBV7-2 and TRBJ2-7, with a tentative D call TRBD2 (6 bases). CDR3 length: 17 amino acids. In germline, CDR1 is SGHTA, CDR2 FQGNSA. Trimming shortened V by 5 bases and J by 5 bases, and 25 bases separated the two germline ends. In DNA form, the CDR3 reads TGTGCCAGCAGCCCGTTTATGTCTGGTGCGGGATCTGACGAGCAGTACTTC. Translation gives CASSPFMSGAGSDEQYF.

This clone was found a few times. The chain couples TRBV7-2 to TRBJ2-7; TRBD2 aligns across 10 bases. The V gene's germline CDR1 is SGHTA and CDR2 FQGNSA. The CDR3 runs to 15 residues. With 4 bases clipped from V and 5 bases from J, the junction kept 8 bases outside the gene matches. CDR3 amino acids: CASSSLAGVAHEQYF. CDR3 coding DNA: TGTGCCAGCAGCTCCCTAGCGGGAGTAGCTCACGAGCAGTACTTC. Drawing the rest from reference TRBV7-2 and TRBJ2-7, the complete variable domain is GAGVSQSPSNKVTEKGKDVELRCDPISGHTALYWYRQSLGQGLEFLIYFQGNSAPDKSGLPSDRFSAERTGGSVSTLTIQRTQQEDSAVYLCASSSLAGVAHEQYFGPGTRLTVT.

In its sample, this clone was seen many times. The gene calls are TRBV28 and TRBJ1-5; TRBD1 agrees at 7 bases. The CDR3 is 16 residues long. Looked up from germline, CDR1 is MDHEN and CDR2 is SYDVKM. V shed 3 bases and J 0 bases; nucleotides not matched to a gene: 5. CDR3 sequence: CASSFQGVSSNQPQHF. CDR3 coding DNA: TGTGCCAGCAGTTTCCAGGGGGTGAGTAGCAATCAGCCCCAGCATTTT.

This clone was recorded a few times. The chain's CDR3 is CASSVDAGRTGELFF. The CDR3 nucleotides read TGTGCCAGCAGCGTAGATGCAGGGAGGACCGGGGAGCTGTTTTTT. V and J are TRBV9 and TRBJ2-2, with D tentatively TRBD2 (6 bases). The V end was cut by 0 bases, the J end by 5 bases, with 11 bases between. The CDR3 loop spans 15 amino acids. Germline CDR1 and CDR2: SGDLS and YYNGEE.

This CDR3 reads CASSPLGQGAGANEKLFF. The CDR3, as DNA: TGTGCCAGCAGTCCCCTCGGACAGGGGGCCGGGGCTAATGAAAAACTGTTTTTT. The chain is built from TRBV28 and TRBJ1-4; 11 bases map to TRBD1. J lost 3 bases, V lost 5 bases, and 11 bases had no gene match. The CDR3 sequence is 18 residues long. CDR1 and CDR2 (germline): MDHEN, SYDVKM.

The V and J genes are TRBV25-1 and TRBJ1-3; TRBD1 is a possible D gene (5 bases). Deletions cut 7 bases from V and 4 bases from J, with 14 bases between. Germline V gene sequence: CDR1 MGHDK, CDR2 SYGVNS. This CDR3 region has 14 residues. In nucleotides, the CDR3 is TGTGCCAGCAACCGAGGAGGGACCGGAAACACCATATATTTT. Translating it yields CASNRGGTGNTIYF.

This clone was counted between two and nine times. The chain uses TRBV10-3 and TRBJ1-5; 8 nucleotides line up with TRBD1. Germline V gives CDR1 ENHRY, CDR2 SYGVKD. There are 15 residues in the CDR3. The trim removed 7 bases at V and 7 bases at J, leaving 12 bases unmatched. The CDR3 DNA reads TGTGCCATCAAACCGACAGGGGCGAACGGCCAGCCCCAGCATTTT. Its protein product is CAIKPTGANGQPQHF.

This clone was detected a few times. The J gene is TRBJ2-7, the V gene TRBV25-1, with 8 bases matching TRBD2. This CDR3 is 14 amino acids long. V lost 5 bases, J lost 3 bases, and 6 bases stayed unmatched. Per germline, CDR1 MGHDK and CDR2 SYGVNS. The DNA of the CDR3 is TGTGCCAGCAGTCGGGGGGGCGCATACTACGAGCAGTACTTC. Protein: CASSRGGAYYEQYF.

The chain joins TRBV4-2 to TRBJ2-3, with 7 bases fitting TRBD2. V gave up 1 base and J gave up 2 bases; unmatched junction bases: 9. From germline, CDR1 is LGHNA and CDR2 YNFKEQ. This CDR3 has 17 amino acids. CDR3 sequence: CASSQGLAEGYTDTQYF. In DNA, the CDR3 is TGTGCCAGCAGCCAAGGTCTAGCGGAAGGGTACACAGATACGCAGTATTTT.

CDR3 residues: CASSFGQGPYNEQFF. The DNA for the CDR3 is TGTGCCAGCAGTTTCGGACAAGGGCCCTACAATGAGCAGTTCTTC. The J gene is TRBJ2-1, the V gene TRBV6-5; D might be TRBD1 (5 bases). CDR1 MNHEY and CDR2 SVGAGI come from the germline V gene. V dropped 4 bases and J dropped 2 bases, with 12 bases sitting between them. CDR3 length: 15 residues.

The rearrangement uses TRBV9 and TRBJ2-2; tentative D call: TRBD2 (5 bases). Looked up from germline, CDR1 is SGDLS and CDR2 is YYNGEE. The CDR3 runs 15 residues. The V end was cut by 2 bases, the J end by 4 bases, with 12 bases between. This CDR3 reads CASSVLAGVTGELFF. The DNA for the CDR3 is TGTGCCAGCAGCGTTCTAGCCGGAGTCACCGGGGAGCTGTTTTTT.